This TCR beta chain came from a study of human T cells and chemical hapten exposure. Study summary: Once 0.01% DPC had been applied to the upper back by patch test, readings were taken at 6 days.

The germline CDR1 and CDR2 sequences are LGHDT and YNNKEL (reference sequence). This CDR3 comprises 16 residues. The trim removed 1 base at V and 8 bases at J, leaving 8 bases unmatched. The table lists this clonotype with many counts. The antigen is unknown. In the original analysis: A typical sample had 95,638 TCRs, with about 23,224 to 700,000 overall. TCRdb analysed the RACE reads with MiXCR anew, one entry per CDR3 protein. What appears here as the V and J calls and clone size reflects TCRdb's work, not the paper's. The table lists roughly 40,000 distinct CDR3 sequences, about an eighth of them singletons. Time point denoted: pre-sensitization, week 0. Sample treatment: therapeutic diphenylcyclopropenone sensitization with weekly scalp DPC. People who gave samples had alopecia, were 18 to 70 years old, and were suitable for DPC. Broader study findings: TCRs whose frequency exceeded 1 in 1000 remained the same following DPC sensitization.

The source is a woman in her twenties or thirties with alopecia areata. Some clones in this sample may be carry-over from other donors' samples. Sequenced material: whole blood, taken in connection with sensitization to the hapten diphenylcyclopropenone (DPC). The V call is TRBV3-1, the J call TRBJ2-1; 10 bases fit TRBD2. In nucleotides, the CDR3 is TGTGCCAGCAGCCAAGTGGCTAGCGGGAGAAGGGATGAGCAGTTCTTC. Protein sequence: CASSQVASGRRDEQFF.